This TCR beta chain was identified in a study of T-cell reconstitution after alpha-beta-depleted transplantation in children. TCRbeta library preparation incorporated unique molecular identifiers. One entry per CDR3 protein, called by TCRdb with MiXCR from the PCR reads. The sample has some 340,000 distinct CDR3 sequences; 10% to 13% are singletons. Germline V gene sequence: CDR1 SGHDT, CDR2 YYEEEE. Trimming took 3 bases from V and 6 from J; bases not matched to a gene: 10. The CDR3 totals 16 residues. The TCR was taken from a human donor who donated a stem cell graft to a child with acute lymphoblastic leukemia. Material: PBMCs from the stem cell graft donor, obtained from the stem cell graft. The V call is TRBV5-6, the J call TRBJ1-5; 9 nucleotides match TRBD1. DNA for the CDR3: TGTGCCAGCAGCTACTCTCGGGACAGGGTTTTTCAGCCCCAGCATTTT. Translated, it gives CASSYSRDRVFQPQHF.